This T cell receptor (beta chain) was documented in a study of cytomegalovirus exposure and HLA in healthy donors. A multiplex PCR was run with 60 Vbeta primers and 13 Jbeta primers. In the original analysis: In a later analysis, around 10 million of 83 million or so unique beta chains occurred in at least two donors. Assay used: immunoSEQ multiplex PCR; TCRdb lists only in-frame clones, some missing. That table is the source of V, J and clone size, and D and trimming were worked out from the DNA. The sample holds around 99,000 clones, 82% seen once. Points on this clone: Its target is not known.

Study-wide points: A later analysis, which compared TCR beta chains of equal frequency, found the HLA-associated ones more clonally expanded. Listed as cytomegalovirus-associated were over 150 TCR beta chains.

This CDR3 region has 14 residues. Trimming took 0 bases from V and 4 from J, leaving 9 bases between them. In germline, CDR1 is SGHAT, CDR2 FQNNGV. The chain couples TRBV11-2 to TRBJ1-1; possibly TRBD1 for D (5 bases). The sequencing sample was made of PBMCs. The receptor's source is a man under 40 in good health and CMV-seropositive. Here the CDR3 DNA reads TGTGCCAGCAGCTTAGACCGACAGCTCACTGAAGCTTTCTTT. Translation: CASSLDRQLTEAFF.